One and the same sample provided the 24 T cell receptor beta chains below, sequenced in a study of neoadjuvant anti-PD-1 for oral cavity cancer. Sequencing used immunoSEQ multiplex PCR; TCRdb keeps in-frame clones, though not all of them. The sample lists about 4,700 clones; about 62% were seen once. Here the sequenced sample was tumor tissue, taken before nivolumab (anti-PD-1) treatment. These receptors all come from a person aged 40 to 85 with oral cavity squamous cell carcinoma.

The V gene is TRBV5-1, the J gene TRBJ2-7; D perhaps matches TRBD1 (6 bases). The V and J ends lost 0 bases and 6 bases respectively, with 13 bases between them. The CDR3 has 14 amino acids. Germline CDR1 and CDR2: SGHRS and YFSETQ. CDR3 DNA: TGCGCCAGCAGCTTGGGGCCACAGGGAGCCGAGCAGTACTTC. This gives the protein CASSLGPQGAEQYF.

The chain has TRBV6-5 and TRBJ1-1; the D gene is possibly TRBD1 (5 bases). This CDR3 region has 13 residues. Looked up from germline, CDR1 is MNHEY and CDR2 is SVGAGI. Trimming cost V 11 bases and J 3 bases, with 16 bases left between them. CDR3 sequence: CAAGGEWDTEAFF. The CDR3 nucleotides read TGTGCCGCCGGGGGGGAGTGGGACACTGAAGCTTTCTTT.

The genes are TRBV5-1 and TRBJ2-1; possibly TRBD1 for D (6 bases). The CDR3 consists of 22 residues. Germline V CDR1 and CDR2: SGHRS, YFSETQ. The V end lost 3 bases, the J end lost 0 bases, and 31 bases lay between the germline ends. In nucleotides, the CDR3 is TGCGCCAGCAGCTCAATCCTTTACGACAGGTCCTATAGTTTCAGCTCCTACAATGAGCAGTTCTTC. Translation gives CASSSILYDRSYSFSSYNEQFF.

The rearrangement joins TRBV7-2 to TRBJ2-3; D ambiguous. V dropped 5 bases and J dropped 0 bases, with 9 bases sitting between them. Looked up from germline, CDR1 is SGHTA and CDR2 is FQGNSA. The CDR3 is 14 residues long. CDR3 sequence: CASSPTTSTDTQYF. The CDR3, as DNA: TGTGCCAGCAGCCCGACAACTAGCACAGATACGCAGTATTTT.

This chain uses TRBV9 with TRBJ2-1, with 9 bases matching TRBD1. The CDR3 sequence is 14 residues long. Trimming cost V 4 bases and J 2 bases; bases outside gene matches: 1. Looked up from germline, CDR1 is SGDLS and CDR2 is YYNGEE. CDR3 in amino acids: CASSTGGTYNEQFF. The CDR3 bases are TGTGCCAGCAGCACAGGGGGCACCTACAATGAGCAGTTCTTC.

The rearrangement links TRBV6-5 to TRBJ1-1; unclear D gene. The CDR3 is made up of 14 amino acids. Trimming took 6 bases from V and 0 from J, leaving 11 bases between them. Looked up from germline, CDR1 is MNHEY and CDR2 is SVGAGI. The CDR3 DNA reads TGTGCCAGCAGCCGGTCTGGGGTGAACACTGAAGCTTTCTTT. It codes for CASSRSGVNTEAFF.

This chain links TRBV19 with TRBJ1-5; 11 bases fit TRBD1. The CDR3 runs 15 residues. The trim removed 4 bases at V and 9 bases at J, leaving 8 bases unmatched. Germline loops: CDR1 LNHDA, CDR2 SQIVND (reference sequence). The CDR3 sequence: CASSNGQGAFTPQHF. As DNA, the CDR3 is TGTGCCAGTAGTAACGGACAGGGGGCCTTCACGCCCCAGCATTTT.

The chain is built from TRBV6-5 and TRBJ1-4; perhaps TRBD1 as D (6 bases). V lost 4 bases, J lost 5 bases, and 14 bases lay in between. This CDR3 spans 15 amino acids. Germline V gives CDR1 MNHEY, CDR2 SVGAGI. This CDR3 reads CASSSGTYGNEKLFF. The CDR3 nucleotides read TGTGCCAGCAGTTCAGGGACATATGGAAATGAAAAACTGTTTTTT.

The chain is built from TRBV29-1 and TRBJ1-5; 7 bases agree with TRBD1. CDR1 is SQVTM and CDR2 is ANQGSEA in the germline V gene. V shed 5 bases, J shed 3 bases, and the junction held 4 bases outside the gene matches. This CDR3 spans 13 amino acids. As DNA, the CDR3 is TGCAGCGTTAACACAGGGGACAATCAGCCCCAGCATTTT. This codes for CSVNTGDNQPQHF.

This chain's CDR3 is CASTPQGQLNSYEQYF. DNA for the CDR3: TGTGCCAGCACCCCCCAGGGACAGCTGAACTCCTACGAGCAGTACTTC. The rearrangement joins TRBV21-1 to TRBJ2-7; TRBD1 is the table's D call and was not checked against the DNA. TRBV21-1 is noted as a pseudogene. This CDR3 region has 16 residues.

This clone qualifies as large (0.1 to 1%). V usage is TRBV29-1 and J usage is TRBJ1-2; 7 nucleotides align to TRBD1. CDR3 length equals 11 residues. From germline, CDR1 is SQVTM and CDR2 ANQGSEA. The trim removed 7 bases at V and 8 bases at J, leaving 7 bases unmatched. As DNA, the CDR3 is TGCAGCGCCCTTACAGGGGACGGCTACACCTTC. Protein product: CSALTGDGYTF.

This chain connects TRBV5-1 to TRBJ1-1; TRBD1 is a possible D gene (5 bases). V lost 4 bases, J lost 0 bases, and 16 bases lay in between. Looked up from germline, CDR1 is SGHRS and CDR2 is YFSETQ. This CDR3 spans 16 amino acids. CDR3 region: CASSPGGGDMNTEAFF. DNA of the CDR3: TGCGCCAGCAGCCCGGGCGGGGGGGATATGAACACTGAAGCTTTCTTT.

The J gene is TRBJ2-3, the V gene TRBV29-1, with a possible D match to TRBD1 (6 bases). The V end lost 5 bases, the J end lost 1 base, and 13 bases lay between the germline ends. This CDR3 is 14 amino acids long. Germline CDR1 and CDR2: SQVTM and ANQGSEA. CDR3 loop: CSVRRQAGTDTQYF. As DNA, the CDR3 is TGCAGCGTTAGGCGACAGGCCGGCACAGATACGCAGTATTTT.

The J gene is TRBJ2-5, the V gene TRBV28; perhaps TRBD2 as D (5 bases). This CDR3 comprises 15 residues. Trimming shortened V by 3 bases and J by 3 bases, and 14 bases separated the two germline ends. The germline V gene has CDR1 MDHEN and CDR2 SYDVKM. CDR3 in DNA: TGTGCCAGCAGTTTTGAGCGGAGCCACAAAGAGACCCAGTACTTC. Amino acid sequence: CASSFERSHKETQYF.

The chain links TRBV6-1 to TRBJ1-3; a possible D gene is TRBD1 (5 bases). Trimming removed 6 bases at V and 0 bases at J, with 12 bases between. This CDR3 is 15 amino acids long. Germline V CDR1 and CDR2: MNHNS, SASEGT. CDR3: CASRGGRNSGNTIYF. CDR3 in DNA: TGTGCCAGCAGGGGGGGTAGAAACTCTGGAAACACCATATATTTT.

This CDR3 reads CASSQDGSLASYNEQFF. The CDR3 DNA is TGCGCCAGCAGCCAAGATGGTTCCCTAGCTTCCTACAATGAGCAGTTCTTC. The chain joins TRBV4-1 to TRBJ2-1; a weak D match, TRBD2 (5 bases). V gave up 0 bases and J gave up 1 base, with 13 bases separating them. The V gene's germline CDR1 is MGHRA and CDR2 YSYEKL. This CDR3 has 17 amino acids.

The chain combines TRBV5-1 with TRBJ2-5; TRBD1 is a possible D gene (6 bases). The CDR3 runs to 14 residues. Germline CDR1 SGHRS, CDR2 YFSETQ. V was pared by 1 base and J by 3 bases, with 10 bases between. CDR3 sequence (DNA): TGCGCCAGCAGCTTGAGTGCAGGGGAAGAGACCCAGTACTTC. Protein: CASSLSAGEETQYF.

This chain joins TRBV6-6 and TRBJ1-2, with D possibly being TRBD1 (6 bases). The germline CDR1 and CDR2 sequences are MNHNY and SVGAGI (reference sequence). The CDR3 loop spans 14 amino acids. The germline V and J ends were trimmed by 5 bases and 4 bases, with 14 bases remaining between them. This CDR3 reads CASSQWGQGYGYTF. The CDR3 DNA sequence: TGTGCCAGCAGTCAGTGGGGGCAGGGCTATGGCTACACCTTC.

The rearrangement joins TRBV15 to TRBJ2-7; tentative D call: TRBD2 (5 bases). V shed 0 bases and J shed 2 bases, with 14 bases lying between them. Germline V CDR1 and CDR2: LNHNV, YYDKDF (reference sequence). The CDR3 contains 16 residues. This CDR3 reads CATSREATGETYEQYF. In DNA, the CDR3 is TGTGCCACCAGCAGAGAAGCGACCGGGGAAACCTACGAGCAGTACTTC.

This clone was detected a few times. The chain carries TRBV19 and TRBJ2-1, with 9 nucleotides matching TRBD2. Trimming took 4 bases from V and 10 from J; bases not matched to a gene: 14. This CDR3 has 16 residues. Germline CDR1 and CDR2: LNHDA and SQIVND (reference sequence). The CDR3 region has the DNA TGTGCCAGTAGTACCTACACTAGCGGGCCCGGTGGAGAGCAGTTCTTC. Its translation is CASSTYTSGPGGEQFF.

The genes are TRBV30 and TRBJ1-1, with a possible D match to TRBD1 (6 bases). The V end was cut by 0 bases, the J end by 1 base, with 12 bases between. CDR3 length equals 15 residues. Per germline, CDR1 GTSNPN and CDR2 SVGIG (reference sequence). The CDR3 sequence: CAWSVPGGTNTEAFF. In DNA, the CDR3 is TGTGCCTGGAGTGTACCCGGGGGCACGAACACTGAAGCTTTCTTT.

This clone has a handful of counts. The chain carries TRBV4-1 and TRBJ1-5; 7 positions agree with TRBD1. The CDR3 contains 15 residues. V trimming: 2 bases; J trimming: 3 bases; junction bases outside the gene matches: 4. Germline assignment: CDR1 MGHRA and CDR2 YSYEKL. The CDR3 spells CASSQSTGFNQPQHF. CDR3 in DNA: TGCGCCAGCAGCCAATCGACAGGGTTCAATCAGCCCCAGCATTTT.

The chain couples TRBV6-1 to TRBJ1-3, with D hard to call. CDR3 length equals 12 residues. Trimming left V 7 bases short and J 3 bases short, with 7 bases between. The V gene's germline CDR1 is MNHNS and CDR2 SASEGT. CDR3: CASTRYGNTIYF. CDR3 sequence (DNA): TGTGCCAGCACTAGATATGGAAACACCATATATTTT.

The gene calls are TRBV18 and TRBJ2-1, with D perhaps TRBD2 (6 bases). Per germline, CDR1 KGHSH and CDR2 LQKENI. Trimming took 2 bases from V and 6 from J, leaving 20 bases between them. The CDR3 has 17 amino acids. CDR3 sequence (DNA): TGTGCCAGCTCACCATCACCTGGGACTGATGGCCTCAATGAGCAGTTCTTC. Its translation: CASSPSPGTDGLNEQFF.